This passage covers 32 T cell receptor beta chains from one sample sequenced in a study of CD8 T cells in Susac syndrome. Reverse transcription of roughly 0.5 to 1 ug RNA used random hexamers. TCRdb itself ran the immunoSEQ multiplex PCR reads through MiXCR, one entry per CDR3 protein. In the table there are tens of thousands of distinct CDR3 sequences, 93% of which are singletons. Sequencing was carried out using CD4+ T cells from PBMCs. The receptors come from a human donor with Susac syndrome.

As concerns this clonotype: Its ends do not fully match the called genes, so a read error is possible. The rearrangement links TRBV7-7 to TRBJ2-5; no reliable D call. The CDR3 consists of 13 residues. CDR1 and CDR2 from the germline V gene are SSHAT and FNYEAQ (reference sequence). CDR3: CASSSASHGTQYF. The CDR3 bases are TGTGCTAGCAGCTCGGCCTCGCACGGTACCCAGTACTTC.

The chain carries TRBV3-1 and TRBJ2-7; 10 bases are shared with TRBD1. The CDR3 is 16 amino acids. Germline V lookup: CDR1 LGHDT, CDR2 YNNKEL (reference sequence). V was pared by 4 bases and J by 2 bases, with 8 bases of the junction left unmatched. The CDR3 sequence: CASSLHRDRGAYEQYF. As DNA, the CDR3 is TGTGCCAGCAGCCTGCACCGGGACAGGGGAGCCTACGAGCAGTACTTC.

In the case of this clonotype: The junction shows a germline mismatch at one end, possibly a read error. In DNA, the CDR3 is TGCGCCAGCAGCCAAGAGGCCAGGGGGAACACCGGGAAGCTGTTTTTT. This codes for CASSQEARGNTGKLFF. J is TRBJ2-2 and V is TRBV4-3, with 7 nucleotides matching TRBD1. CDR1 LGHNA and CDR2 YSLEER come from the germline V gene. The CDR3 is 16 amino acids.

This chain links TRBV7-9 with TRBJ1-1; D is unclear. The V and J ends lost 8 bases and 1 base respectively, with 17 bases between them. Germline V gene sequence: CDR1 SEHNR, CDR2 FQNEAQ (reference sequence). This CDR3 region has 15 residues. CDR3 region: CASSKGGSPNTEAFF. The CDR3 region has the DNA TGTGCCAGCTCCAAGGGCGGTAGTCCGAACACTGAAGCTTTCTTT.

The rearrangement uses TRBV6-2 or TRBV6-3 and TRBJ2-6; D may be TRBD2 (5 bases). V was clipped by 2 bases and J by 0 bases, with 11 bases between them. Germline V lookup: CDR1 MNHEY, CDR2 SVGEGT. The CDR3 has 17 amino acids. This CDR3 reads CASSYPRRGSGANVLTF. CDR3 coding DNA: TGTGCCAGCAGTTACCCACGCCGGGGCTCTGGGGCCAACGTCCTGACTTTC.

V and J are TRBV6-5 and TRBJ2-7, with TRBD2 matching over 8 bases. CDR1 is MNHEY, CDR2 SVGAGI, per germline. The CDR3 has 15 residues. The junction had 11 bases not matched to a gene; V was cut back by 8 bases and J by 2 bases. CDR3 in DNA: TGTGCCAGCTCCCCCCAGGGCGGGGGGACCTACGAGCAGTACTTC. It specifies CASSPQGGGTYEQYF.

The chain uses TRBV14 and TRBJ2-3; D is perhaps TRBD1 or TRBD2 (5 bases each). Trimming removed 2 bases at V and 5 bases at J, with 14 bases between. The CDR3 is 15 amino acids. Per the germline V gene, CDR1 is SGHDN and CDR2 is FVKESK. The CDR3 loop reads CASSQLSGPVDTQYF. In nucleotides, the CDR3 is TGTGCCAGCAGCCAACTCTCGGGGCCGGTAGATACGCAGTATTTT.

The rearrangement joins TRBV7-3 to TRBJ2-2, with TRBD2 matching 9 bases. Trimming cost V 5 bases and J 0 bases; bases outside gene matches: 4. CDR1 SGHTA and CDR2 FQGTGA come from the germline V gene. The length of the CDR3 is 16 residues. The CDR3 is CASSRLAATNTGELFF. The CDR3 bases are TGTGCCAGCAGCAGACTAGCGGCGACGAACACCGGGGAGCTGTTTTTT. Drawing the rest from reference TRBV7-3 and TRBJ2-2, the complete variable domain is GAGVSQTPSNKVTEKGKYVELRCDPISGHTALYWYRQSLGQGPEFLIYFQGTGAADDSGLPNDRFFAVRPEGSVSTLKIQRTERGDSAVYLCASSRLAATNTGELFFGEGSRLTVL.

The chain couples TRBV18 to TRBJ2-7; 9 positions agree with TRBD1. V dropped 3 bases and J dropped 0; count of bases not matched to a gene: 6. Germline-derived CDR1 and CDR2 are KGHSH and LQKENI. The CDR3 runs to 16 residues. For the CDR3, the DNA is TGTGCCAGCTCACCTCGGACAGGGGCGATCTCCTACGAGCAGTACTTC. Protein sequence: CASSPRTGAISYEQYF.

V is TRBV20-1 and J is TRBJ1-5; TRBD1 aligns across 9 bases. J gave up 4 bases and V 1 base, and 2 bases lay outside the gene matches. The CDR3 covers 14 residues. CDR1 and CDR2 (germline): DFQATT, SNEGSKA (reference sequence). The CDR3 sequence: CSARAGQGNQPQHF. In DNA form, the CDR3 reads TGCAGTGCTAGAGCCGGACAGGGGAATCAGCCCCAGCATTTT.

About this clonotype itself: Its ends do not fully match the called genes, so a read error is possible. The gene calls are TRBV7-7 and TRBJ1-1; maybe TRBD1 (6 bases). CDR3 length: 13 residues. Germline CDR1 SSHAT, CDR2 FNYEAQ (reference sequence). CDR3 DNA: TGTGCTAGCAGCTTAACACAGGGAGCTGAAGCTTTCTTT. Its protein product is CASSLTQGAEAFF.

V and J are TRBV20-1 and TRBJ2-5, with 8 nucleotides matching TRBD2. The CDR3 runs to 13 residues. After removal of 3 bases from V and 5 bases from J, the junction contained 5 bases not matched to a gene. The germline CDR1 and CDR2 sequences are DFQATT and SNEGSKA (reference sequence). This CDR3 is CSASGGAGETQYF. CDR3 coding DNA: TGCAGTGCTAGCGGGGGGGCTGGGGAGACCCAGTACTTC.

This clonotype has a single count. In DNA form, the CDR3 reads TGTGCCTGGAGGGTGGGACCGATGAGGGACATTCAGTACTTC. Its protein product is CAWRVGPMRDIQYF. This chain joins TRBV30 and TRBJ2-4, with D possibly called TRBD1 or TRBD2 (5 bases each). With 3 bases removed from V and 8 bases from J, the gap between germline ends came to 17 bases. Germline CDR1 reads GTSNPN; CDR2 reads SVGIG (reference sequence). The CDR3 loop spans 14 amino acids.

This chain links TRBV20-1 with TRBJ2-1, with 10 bases identical to TRBD2. The CDR3 is 14 amino acids. The V and J ends lost 5 bases and 0 bases, in that order; junction bases with no gene match: 1. Germline CDR1 DFQATT, CDR2 SNEGSKA (reference sequence). CDR3 residues: CSAQRGGSYNEQFF. CDR3 nucleotides: TGCAGTGCTCAGCGGGGGGGCTCCTACAATGAGCAGTTCTTC.

The chain combines TRBV7-2 with TRBJ2-3; 8 bases fit TRBD2. The CDR3 runs 15 residues. Germline CDR1 SGHTA, CDR2 FQGNSA. The junction had 5 bases not matched to a gene; V was cut back by 4 bases and J by 2 bases. The DNA of the CDR3 is TGTGCCAGCAGCTCCCAGCGGGGGACCACAGATACGCAGTATTTT. This gives the protein CASSSQRGTTDTQYF.

This chain connects TRBV9 to TRBJ2-4; D is possibly TRBD1 (5 bases). CDR1 is SGDLS, CDR2 YYNGEE, per germline. The CDR3 covers 15 residues. V was pared by 1 base and J by 5 bases, with 13 bases between. The CDR3 spells CASSVIPEGENIQYF. CDR3 nucleotide sequence: TGTGCCAGCAGCGTAATCCCCGAAGGGGAAAACATTCAGTACTTC. Full variable domain (outside the CDR3, taken from reference TRBV9 and TRBJ2-4): DSGVTQTPKHLITATGQRVTLRCSPRSGDLSVYWYQQSLDQGLQFLIQYYNGEERAKGNILERFSAQQFPDLHSELNLSSLELGDSALYFCASSVIPEGENIQYFGAGTRLSVL.

This chain uses TRBV18 with TRBJ1-2; D uncertain. Germline lookup yields CDR1 KGHSH and CDR2 LQKENI. Trimming removed 3 bases at V and 4 bases at J, with 12 bases between. CDR3 length equals 14 residues. The CDR3 spells CASSPDGLPYGYTF. DNA for the CDR3: TGTGCCAGCTCACCGGACGGGCTGCCCTATGGCTACACCTTC.

The chain links TRBV11-2 to TRBJ2-1; no clear D gene. Trimming removed 7 bases at V and 5 bases at J, with 15 bases between. Germline V gene lookup returns CDR1 SGHAT and CDR2 FQNNGV. The CDR3 loop spans 14 amino acids. CDR3 DNA sequence: TGTGCCAGCACAAACCAGATATCGAACAATGAGCAGTTCTTC. Encoded protein: CASTNQISNNEQFF. Combining the CDR3 with reference TRBV11-2 and TRBJ2-1 gives the whole variable domain EAGVAQSPRYKIIEKRQSVAFWCNPISGHATLYWYQQILGQGPKLLIQFQNNGVVDDSQLPKDRFSAERLKGVDSTLKIQPAKLEDSAVYLCASTNQISNNEQFFGPGTRLTVL.

This chain links TRBV29-1 with TRBJ1-2, with 7 bases that match TRBD1. Germline V lookup: CDR1 SQVTM, CDR2 ANQGSEA. V trimming: 6 bases; J trimming: 5 bases; junction bases outside the gene matches: 12. The CDR3 contains 14 residues. In DNA form, the CDR3 reads TGCAGCGTCGTTCAAAGGGACAGACCTTATGGCTACACCTTC. It encodes CSVVQRDRPYGYTF.

This clonotype was detected once. The V call is TRBV12-5, the J call TRBJ2-3; unclear D gene. Deletions cut 6 bases from V and 3 bases from J, with 4 bases between. Germline assignment: CDR1 LGHNT and CDR2 FRNRAP. The CDR3 runs to 11 residues. The DNA of the CDR3 is TGTGCTAGTGGCCTTACAGATACGCAGTATTTT. Protein: CASGLTDTQYF.

The chain has TRBV2 and TRBJ1-2; D ambiguous. Germline V CDR1 and CDR2: SNHLY, FYNNEI. The CDR3 length is 15 residues. Trimming removed 7 bases at V and 0 bases at J, with 15 bases between. CDR3 in amino acids: CASIGNRATNYGYTF. The CDR3 DNA sequence: TGTGCCAGCATAGGAAACAGAGCAACTAACTATGGCTACACCTTC.

The DNA of the CDR3 is TGTGCCAGCAGTTGGACGGCTGGGGCCAACGTCCTGACTTTC. Its translation is CASSWTAGANVLTF. V and J are TRBV6-5 and TRBJ2-6; D ambiguous. V was clipped by 4 bases and J by 2 bases, with 6 bases between them. The CDR3 totals 14 residues. Germline lookup yields CDR1 MNHEY and CDR2 SVGAGI.

The chain carries TRBV27 and TRBJ2-2; D is possibly TRBD2 (6 bases). CDR3 length equals 15 residues. Trimming removed 5 bases at V and 2 bases at J, with 12 bases between. Germline CDR1 reads MNHEY; CDR2 reads SMNVEV (reference sequence). The CDR3 protein is CASSARDFNTGELFF. The CDR3 DNA sequence: TGTGCCAGCAGTGCCCGGGACTTTAACACCGGGGAGCTGTTTTTT.

This clonotype was seen just once. The V gene is TRBV18, the J gene TRBJ1-5, with D perhaps matching TRBD1 (6 bases). The CDR3 runs 16 residues. The germline gives CDR1 KGHSH, CDR2 LQKENI. Trimming cost V 6 bases and J 0 bases, with 15 bases left between them. The CDR3 DNA sequence: TGTGCCAGCTCCCGGGGACAAGTGGATAGCAATCAGCCCCAGCATTTT. The encoded protein is CASSRGQVDSNQPQHF.

The chain couples TRBV28 to TRBJ1-4; 11 bases agree with TRBD1. V dropped 5 bases and J dropped 4; count of bases not matched to a gene: 12. The CDR3 extends over 18 amino acids. The germline gives CDR1 MDHEN, CDR2 SYDVKM. The CDR3 coding sequence is TGTGCCAGCAGTGGGACAGGGGGAATTGTCCCCGGTAATGAAAAACTGTTTTTT. This encodes CASSGTGGIVPGNEKLFF.

The rearrangement links TRBV4-2 to TRBJ2-5; 8 bases line up with TRBD2. J was trimmed by 1 base and V by 3 bases; bases with no gene match: 7. CDR3 size: 16 residues. Germline V gives CDR1 LGHNA, CDR2 YNFKEQ. The CDR3 nucleotides are TGTGCCAGCAGCCAGGCGACTAGCGCTAGCCAAGAGACCCAGTACTTC. It translates to CASSQATSASQETQYF.

This chain connects TRBV20-1 to TRBJ1-6; D is uncertain. This CDR3 is 14 amino acids long. Germline assignment: CDR1 DFQATT and CDR2 SNEGSKA (reference sequence). The V and J ends lost 3 bases and 14 bases respectively, with 20 bases between them. For the CDR3, the DNA is TGCAGTGCTAGGGACCCCGGACCGACAAGATCCCTCCACTTT. As protein: CSARDPGPTRSLHF.

This chain joins TRBV28 and TRBJ1-6; D remains unclear. CDR3 size: 14 residues. The V and J ends lost 10 bases and 4 bases respectively, with 14 bases between them. CDR1 is MDHEN, CDR2 SYDVKM, per germline. CDR3 sequence: CATEGPGYNSPLHF. CDR3 bases: TGTGCCACCGAAGGCCCTGGGTATAATTCACCCCTCCACTTT.

The J gene is TRBJ1-6, the V gene TRBV6-5, with D unclear. Germline CDR1 is MNHEY and CDR2 is SVGAGI. The CDR3 loop spans 17 amino acids. Deletions cut 0 bases from V and 1 base from J, with 10 bases between. The CDR3 sequence is CASSYSLQASYNSPLHF. The CDR3 region has the DNA TGTGCCAGCAGTTACTCTCTGCAGGCTTCCTATAATTCACCCCTCCACTTT.

J is TRBJ2-5 and V is TRBV11-2, with TRBD2 matching 12 bases. The CDR3 loop spans 15 amino acids. Germline V gene data show CDR1 as SGHAT and CDR2 as FQNNGV. J lost 5 bases, V lost 5 bases, and 6 bases had no gene match. The CDR3 nucleotides are TGTGCCAGCAGCCCGACTAGCGGGGGAGGCGAGACCCAGTACTTC. It translates to CASSPTSGGGETQYF.

As regards this clonotype: The germline gene is not matched at one end of the junction; a read error may be the cause. The chain couples TRBV14 to TRBJ1-1; D perhaps matches TRBD1 (5 bases). The CDR3 consists of 16 residues. Germline CDR1 and CDR2: SGHDN and FVKESK. The CDR3 loop reads CASSQDWGRLNTETFF. Written as DNA, the CDR3 is TGTGCCAGCAGCCAAGATTGGGGACGGTTGAACACTGAAACTTTCTTT. Together with reference TRBV14 and TRBJ1-1, the CDR3 gives the full variable domain: EAGVTQFPSHSVIEKGQTVTLRCDPISGHDNLYWYRRVMGKEIKFLLHFVKESKQDESGMPNNRFLAERTGGTYSTLKVQPAELEDSGVYFCASSQDWGRLNTETFFGQGTRLTVV.

The CDR3 DNA reads as TGTGCCAGCAGTGAGTTTGCGGGCCAAACGAACACCGGGGAGCTGTTTTTT. This translates into CASSEFAGQTNTGELFF. The chain has TRBV2 and TRBJ2-2, with a weak D call TRBD2 (5 bases). CDR1 and CDR2 from the germline V gene are SNHLY and FYNNEI. The CDR3 is made up of 17 amino acids. V lost 3 bases to trimming and J lost 0 bases, with 14 bases between them.